This T cell receptor beta chain was profiled in a study of cytomegalovirus exposure and HLA in healthy donors. The study's findings and limits: The investigators catalogued 150 to 200 TCR beta chains as cytomegalovirus-associated. The authors later found TCR association rates varying by HLA locus, with DRB1 most and HLA-C fewest.

The PCR was carried out with 60 Vbeta primers and 13 Jbeta primers. Only in-frame clones appear in the TCRdb table, and some are missing; sequencing was by immunoSEQ multiplex PCR. The top ten hold 0.2% to 0.3% of the sample, which has 200,000 or so clones, about 90% seen once. About this clone itself: Its antigen is not known.

CDR3 size: 15 residues. The sequenced sample consisted of PBMCs. The chain combines TRBV12-2 with TRBJ2-7; TRBD2 is the table's D call and was not checked against the DNA. TRBV12-2 is a pseudogene locus. The origin of this receptor is a girl in the first two years of life in good health and CMV-seronegative. The CDR3 sequence is CASRLGGSGPHEQYF. The CDR3 DNA is TGTGCAAGTCGCTTGGGAGGTAGCGGGCCCCACGAGCAGTACTTC.